This record covers a single T cell receptor (beta chain). Some clones are missing from TCRdb's copy, which holds only in-frame ones; the method was immunoSEQ multiplex PCR. The sample gives some 89,000 clones, 94% of which show up once; about 2.3% is in the top ten. V lost 3 bases and J 6 bases, leaving 13 bases between the germline ends. Germline assignment: CDR1 GTSNPN and CDR2 SVGIG (reference sequence). This CDR3 is built from 13 residues. These data belong to a study of T cell changes during pregnancy in multiple sclerosis. The sequence was collected from a female donor with multiple sclerosis, enrolled in a pregnancy study. This sample comprised peripheral blood, obtained in the third trimester of pregnancy. The chain employs TRBV30 and TRBJ2-3; possible D gene TRBD2, 5 bases. The CDR3 here is CAWRRPGGDTQYF. As DNA, the CDR3 is TGTGCCTGGAGGAGACCGGGCGGGGATACGCAGTATTTT.